One and the same sample provided the 23 T cell receptor beta chains below, sequenced in a study of molecular identifiers for immune sequencing clone quantification. Each CDR3 protein is one row after TCRdb ran MiXCR on the PCR reads. The table has hundreds of thousands of distinct CDR3 sequences, 20% to 25% seen once. The sample taken for sequencing was naive CD8+ T cells from blood, with Jurkat cell RNA spiked in. Described subset: FACS-sorted CD8+CD4-CCR7+CD45RA+ naive T cells. Source of these receptors: a human donor in good health. Some libraries in this study had Jurkat cell RNA spiked in.

This chain links TRBV5-4 with TRBJ2-3, with D maybe TRBD2 (7 bases). Germline V gene lookup returns CDR1 SGHNT and CDR2 YYREEE (reference sequence). The CDR3 is 15 amino acids. V lost 2 bases and J lost 4, with 14 bases in between. The CDR3 loop is CASSFLGGAPDTQYF. CDR3 nucleotide sequence: TGTGCCAGCAGCTTTTTGGGGGGGGCCCCAGATACGCAGTATTTT.

This clonotype was detected only a few times. This rearrangement joins TRBV6-2 or TRBV6-3 to TRBJ1-2; 9 bases match TRBD1. The V gene end was trimmed by 5 bases and the J gene end by 4 bases; junction bases not matched to a gene: 8. The germline V gene has CDR1 MNHEY and CDR2 SVGEGT. The CDR3 runs 15 residues. DNA for the CDR3: TGTGCCAGCAGTCAGGACAGGGGTGTCTCCTATGGCTACACCTTC. This gives the protein CASSQDRGVSYGYTF.

This clonotype was recorded many times. The chain employs TRBV11-2 and TRBJ2-3; 8 nucleotides agree with TRBD2. The V and J ends lost 4 bases and 4 bases, in that order; junction bases with no gene match: 16. The germline V gene encodes CDR1 SGHAT and CDR2 FQNNGV. This CDR3 is 18 amino acids long. DNA of the CDR3: TGTGCCAGCAGCTCTTCCCCCGGAGAAGCGGGAGTTCCAGATACGCAGTATTTT. It codes for CASSSSPGEAGVPDTQYF.

To note about this clonotype: A single base separates this from a much larger clone, so it may be a read error. The J gene is TRBJ2-7, the V gene TRBV7-9; 7 bases align to TRBD1. Germline CDR1 is SEHNR and CDR2 is FQNEAQ (reference sequence). The CDR3 is 14 amino acids. CDR3 loop: CANSSTGNDYEQYF. CDR3 sequence (DNA): TGTGCCAACAGCTCGACAGGGAATGACTACGAGCAGTACTTC.

This clonotype was seen at least ten times. J is TRBJ2-3 and V is TRBV20-1; D uncertain. CDR1 and CDR2 from the germline V gene are DFQATT and SNEGSKA (reference sequence). CDR3 length: 13 amino acids. CDR3 amino acids: CSPYSLITDTQYF. The CDR3 region has the DNA TGCAGCCCCTATTCCCTGATCACAGATACGCAGTATTTT.

This clonotype has a count of ten or more. V gene TRBV5-6 combines with J gene TRBJ1-4; maybe TRBD1 (5 bases). Looked up from germline, CDR1 is SGHDT and CDR2 is YYEEEE. Deletions cut 4 bases from V and 0 bases from J, with 16 bases between. The CDR3 is 17 amino acids. CDR3 DNA: TGTGCCAGCAGCCCGGAGGGTCAGGGTGCAACTAATGAAAAACTGTTTTTT. Protein product: CASSPEGQGATNEKLFF.

This clonotype was counted at least ten times. The V call is TRBV28, the J call TRBJ2-2; TRBD1 aligns across 8 bases. Germline CDR1 MDHEN, CDR2 SYDVKM. The CDR3 loop spans 18 amino acids. After removal of 7 bases from V and 1 base from J, the junction contained 14 bases not matched to a gene. CDR3 sequence (DNA): TGTGCCAGCACTCCGGACAGGGCGGGCTACAAGAACACCGGGGAGCTGTTTTTT. This codes for CASTPDRAGYKNTGELFF. The full variable domain, in which reference TRBV28 and TRBJ2-2 provide the parts outside the CDR3, is DVKVTQSSRYLVKRTGEKVFLECVQDMDHENMFWYRQDPGLGLRLIYFSYDVKMKEKGDIPEGYSVSREKKERFSLILESASTNQTSMYLCASTPDRAGYKNTGELFFGEGSRLTVL.

This clonotype was detected ten times or more. The V and J genes are TRBV7-9 and TRBJ2-7; D perhaps matches TRBD1 (7 bases). The CDR3 is 17 residues long. V shed 5 bases and J shed 0 bases, with 20 bases lying between them. CDR1 is SEHNR and CDR2 is FQNEAQ in the germline V gene (reference sequence). This chain's CDR3 is CASSPPQGGTFSYEQYF. The DNA of the CDR3 is TGTGCCAGCAGCCCGCCTCAGGGGGGAACGTTCTCCTACGAGCAGTACTTC.

In this sample, this clonotype turned up many times. The genes are TRBV2 and TRBJ2-2, with D possibly TRBD2 on 6 matching bases. The CDR3 length is 16 residues. Germline V lookup: CDR1 SNHLY, CDR2 FYNNEI. V dropped 1 base and J dropped 0 bases, with 9 bases sitting between them. This chain's CDR3 is CASSEVSGSNTGELFF. For the CDR3, the DNA is TGTGCCAGCAGTGAAGTTAGCGGCTCGAACACCGGGGAGCTGTTTTTT.

This clonotype came up a few times. The chain recombines TRBV13 with TRBJ2-2; D is possibly TRBD1 (5 bases). V lost 4 bases and J lost 4, with 13 bases in between. The germline gives CDR1 PRHDT, CDR2 FYEKMQ (reference sequence). The CDR3 loop spans 15 amino acids. CDR3 loop: CASSSGLLSTGELFF. CDR3 coding DNA: TGTGCCAGCAGCTCAGGGTTACTAAGCACCGGGGAGCTGTTTTTT.

The chain joins TRBV12-3 or TRBV12-4 to TRBJ2-6, with D unclear. The CDR3 sequence is 16 residues long. Deletions cut 2 bases from V and 2 bases from J, with 10 bases between. CDR3 region: CASSLFLDPGANVLTF. DNA for the CDR3: TGTGCCAGCAGTTTATTTTTGGATCCTGGGGCCAACGTCCTGACTTTC.

As to this clonotype: Since a much larger clone is just one base distant, this may be a read error. No conserved phenylalanine or tryptophan is present at the end of the CDR3, so a read error is the likely explanation. The chain couples TRBV11-2 to TRBJ2-5, with unresolved D. Judging by the DNA end, TRBJ2-7 fits better; the J call may be wrong. The CDR3 length is 13 residues. In germline, CDR1 is SGHAT, CDR2 FQNNGV. In DNA, the CDR3 is TGTGCCAGCAGCCCAGCAGCTGACTACGAGCAGTACATC. It translates to CASSPAADYEQYI.

V is TRBV29-1 and J is TRBJ2-1, with D possibly matching TRBD2 (5 bases). This CDR3 region has 16 residues. V was pared by 4 bases and J by 4 bases, with 20 bases between. CDR1 and CDR2 (germline): SQVTM, ANQGSEA. CDR3 coding DNA: TGCAGCGTTGCACGAACTTTTCCGACTACTTACAATGAGCAGTTCTTC. Protein product: CSVARTFPTTYNEQFF.

This clonotype was detected many times. The CDR3 DNA sequence: TGTGCCAGCAGCCCCCCGACAGGGGGCAATCAGCCCCAGCATTTT. Its protein is CASSPPTGGNQPQHF. The J gene is TRBJ1-5, the V gene TRBV12-3 or TRBV12-4; TRBD1 matches at 8 bases. V shed 6 bases, J shed 2 bases, and the junction held 6 bases outside the gene matches. The CDR3 spans 15 residues.

About this clonotype itself: A clone one base away is much larger, so this may be a read error. The chain joins TRBV10-3 to TRBJ1-1; D remains unclear. Germline V CDR1 and CDR2: ENHRY, SYGVKD. The CDR3 runs to 13 residues. CDR3 sequence: CAITQNPGTEALF. DNA for the CDR3: TGTGCCATCACTCAGAACCCCGGCACTGAAGCTCTCTTT.

Notes on this clonotype: Without the conserved terminal phenylalanine or tryptophan, this CDR3 likely stems from a read error. The chain has TRBV5-4 and TRBJ2-5, with 7 bases aligning to TRBD1. Germline assignment: CDR1 SGHNT and CDR2 YYREEE (reference sequence). The CDR3 spans 16 residues. J was trimmed by 0 bases and V by 0 bases; bases with no gene match: 5. The CDR3 spells CASSLAGTENQETQYS. The CDR3 DNA sequence: TGTGCCAGCAGCTTGGCCGGGACAGAGAACCAAGAGACCCAGTACTCC.

This clonotype has ten or more counts. The V gene is TRBV30, the J gene TRBJ1-1; D gene ambiguous. Germline CDR1 GTSNPN, CDR2 SVGIG (reference sequence). The CDR3 sequence is 13 residues long. V lost 2 bases and J lost 2, with 9 bases in between. CDR3 protein: CAWSLTANTEAFF. Written as DNA, the CDR3 is TGTGCCTGGAGTCTTACAGCAAACACTGAAGCTTTCTTT.

This clonotype was counted at least ten times. V gene TRBV12-3 or TRBV12-4 combines with J gene TRBJ2-5; no firm D call. The V and J ends lost 3 bases and 2 bases respectively, with 7 bases between them. CDR3 size: 13 residues. CDR3 loop: CASSFNVQETQYF. The CDR3 region has the DNA TGTGCCAGCAGTTTTAACGTACAAGAGACCCAGTACTTC.

In its sample, this clonotype was seen many times. This chain joins TRBV5-5 and TRBJ2-3; D is unclear. Germline CDR1 SGHKS, CDR2 YYEKEE (reference sequence). The CDR3 sequence is 12 residues long. Trimming stripped 4 bases from V and 3 bases from J, with 6 bases between. In nucleotides, the CDR3 is TGTGCCAGCAGCCTAAAAACAGATACGCAGTATTTT. Translated: CASSLKTDTQYF.

About this clonotype: At one end, the junction sequence differs from germline, possibly due to a read error. The chain joins TRBV20-1 to TRBJ2-3; the match to TRBD2 covers 7 bases. Germline CDR1 DFQATT, CDR2 SNEGSKA (reference sequence). The CDR3 totals 15 residues. The CDR3 region has the DNA TGCAGTGCTCCAGTCGGGGAGGGTGGAGCAGATACGCGGTATTTT. This codes for CSAPVGEGGADTRYF.

Concerning this clonotype itself: This may come from a read error, since a much larger clone is one base off. The V and J genes are TRBV12-3 or TRBV12-4 and TRBJ1-5; D remains ambiguous. V lost 6 bases and J 3 bases, leaving 15 bases between the germline ends. The CDR3 contains 15 residues. The chain's CDR3 is CASSPWGYNNQPQHF. The CDR3 nucleotides read TGTGCCAGCAGCCCTTGGGGATATAACAATCAGCCCCAGCATTTT.

This clonotype appeared many times. This chain links TRBV20-1 with TRBJ2-1, with a weak D call TRBD1 (5 bases). Germline CDR1 DFQATT, CDR2 SNEGSKA (reference sequence). Trimming removed 1 base from V and 8 bases from J, with 18 bases in between. The CDR3 has 15 amino acids. The CDR3 sequence is CSARGDSWVLYEQFF. The CDR3 DNA is TGCAGTGCTAGAGGTGACAGTTGGGTTTTATATGAGCAGTTCTTC.

This clonotype has at least ten counts. J is TRBJ2-1 and V is TRBV6-5; 7 bases are a match to TRBD1. CDR1 MNHEY and CDR2 SVGAGI come from the germline V gene. CDR3 length equals 18 residues. V lost 5 bases, J lost 7 bases, and 20 bases stayed unmatched. The CDR3 nucleotides are TGTGCCAGCAGTCCACCAATTCACAGGGGTAGTTTTGGGAATGAGCAGTTCTTC. Translated: CASSPPIHRGSFGNEQFF.